The 24 T cell receptor beta chains presented below share a single source sample, sequenced in a study of a mutant IDH1 vaccine in newly diagnosed glioma. These receptors are not linked to any known antigen. Time point given: week 11, during vaccination. Topical imiquimod accompanied each vaccine dose, which consisted of 300 ug of mutant IDH1 20-mer peptide. The repertoire was sequenced with immunoSEQ multiplex PCR; TCRdb's copy has only in-frame clones and lacks some. Seen here are 57,000 or so clones, roughly 80% observed once, and the top ten hold about 3.8%. Sequenced here: PBMCs, sampled from a glioma patient whose treatment included an IDH1 peptide vaccine. These receptors were collected from a young man with glioma.

This clone was observed a single time. V and J are TRBV18 and TRBJ1-2; D is unresolved. V dropped 1 base and J dropped 3 bases, with 15 bases sitting between them. CDR1 is KGHSH, CDR2 LQKENI, per germline. CDR3 length: 16 residues. CDR3 region: CASSPQLIRVHYGYTF. CDR3 coding DNA: TGTGCCAGCTCACCACAATTAATTCGTGTCCACTATGGCTACACCTTC. The whole variable domain, remainder taken from reference TRBV18 and TRBJ1-2, is NAGVMQNPRHLVRRRGQEARLRCSPMKGHSHVYWYRQLPEEGLKFMVYLQKENIIDESGMPKERFSAEFPKEGPSILRIQQVVRGDSAAYFCASSPQLIRVHYGYTFGSGTRLTVV.

The chain links TRBV2 to TRBJ1-1, with D uncertain. V lost 7 bases and J lost 2, with 11 bases in between. The germline V gene has CDR1 SNHLY and CDR2 FYNNEI. The CDR3 runs 13 residues. The CDR3 DNA reads TGTGCCAGCATTTTCACACAAAACACTGAAGCTTTCTTT. Translation: CASIFTQNTEAFF.

This chain joins TRBV5-1 and TRBJ2-6; D remains unclear. V lost 5 bases, J lost 2 bases, and 8 bases lay in between. CDR1 and CDR2 from the germline V gene are SGHRS and YFSETQ. The CDR3 is 14 amino acids. CDR3 in amino acids: CASSENPGANVLTF. The CDR3, as DNA: TGCGCCAGCAGTGAGAATCCTGGGGCCAACGTCCTGACTTTC.

J is TRBJ2-2 and V is TRBV5-5; 9 positions agree with TRBD2. J was trimmed by 5 bases and V by 3 bases; bases with no gene match: 5. CDR1 and CDR2 from the germline V gene are SGHKS and YYEKEE (reference sequence). The CDR3 consists of 15 residues. This CDR3 is CASSSLAGRTGELFF. CDR3 nucleotide sequence: TGTGCCAGCAGCTCCCTAGCGGGACGGACCGGGGAGCTGTTTTTT. Full variable domain (outside the CDR3, taken from reference TRBV5-5 and TRBJ2-2): DAGVTQSPTHLIKTRGQQVTLRCSPISGHKSVSWYQQVLGQGPQFIFQYYEKEERGRGNFPDRFSARQFPNYSSELNVNALLLGDSALYLCASSSLAGRTGELFFGEGSRLTVL.

The chain links TRBV14 to TRBJ1-2, with D possibly being TRBD1 (5 bases). The germline V and J ends were trimmed by 0 bases and 7 bases, with 12 bases remaining between them. The CDR3 is 14 residues long. CDR1 and CDR2 from the germline V gene are SGHDN and FVKESK. The DNA of the CDR3 is TGTGCCAGCAGCCAAGATAGGGGCTTCAGTGGCTACACCTTC. Translation: CASSQDRGFSGYTF.

The rearrangement joins TRBV6-5 to TRBJ1-4; D gene uncertain. Germline assignment: CDR1 MNHEY and CDR2 SVGAGI. The CDR3 consists of 15 residues. Trimming left V 6 bases short and J 6 bases short, with 17 bases between. Here the CDR3 reads CASRHQTFPYEKLFF. CDR3 nucleotide sequence: TGTGCCAGCAGACACCAGACGTTTCCCTATGAAAAACTGTTTTTT.

The chain employs TRBV15 and TRBJ2-7; D is unresolved. V was pared by 5 bases and J by 0 bases, with 11 bases between. The CDR3 has 14 amino acids. Germline CDR1 and CDR2: LNHNV and YYDKDF (reference sequence). Here the CDR3 reads CATSGPPPSYEQYF. CDR3 bases: TGTGCCACCAGCGGACCCCCACCCTCCTACGAGCAGTACTTC.

In this sample, this clone turned up a few times. The chain links TRBV5-1 to TRBJ2-5; the D call may be TRBD1 or TRBD2 (5 bases each). V lost 4 bases, J lost 2 bases, and 12 bases lay in between. The CDR3 has 14 amino acids. Germline-derived CDR1 and CDR2 are SGHRS and YFSETQ. CDR3 DNA sequence: TGCGCCAGCAGCCAAGGGACCGTACAAGAGACCCAGTACTTC. Protein sequence: CASSQGTVQETQYF.

V usage is TRBV12-2 and J usage is TRBJ1-5. TRBV12-2 is designated a pseudogene. The CDR3 sequence is 17 residues long. The CDR3 DNA sequence: TGTGCAAGTCGCTTAAGATTATTGGGTAGGTGCAATCAGCCCCAGCATTTT. This sequence encodes CASRLRLLGRCNQPQHF.

The chain combines TRBV4-3 with TRBJ2-3; D is ambiguous. Germline V gene sequence: CDR1 LGHNA, CDR2 YSLEER. Trimming stripped 3 bases from V and 0 bases from J, with 10 bases between. The CDR3 totals 15 residues. The CDR3 DNA follows: TGCGCCAGCAGCCAGACCTCCGGAAGCACAGATACGCAGTATTTT. Translation: CASSQTSGSTDTQYF.

The rearrangement uses TRBV7-8 and TRBJ1-1; the D is unclear. Trimming took 4 bases from V and 1 from J, leaving 10 bases between them. The CDR3 covers 14 residues. Per the germline V gene, CDR1 is SGHVS and CDR2 is FQNEAQ. For the CDR3, the DNA is TGTGCCAGCAGCTCTTTCGACGGGAACACTGAAGCTTTCTTT. As protein: CASSSFDGNTEAFF.

The V gene is TRBV25-1, the J gene TRBJ1-1; TRBD1 is a possible D gene (6 bases). The germline V gene encodes CDR1 MGHDK and CDR2 SYGVNS. Deletions cut 6 bases from V and 5 bases from J, with 13 bases between. This CDR3 has 13 amino acids. Here the CDR3 reads CASSTGYDTEAFF. CDR3 in DNA: TGTGCCAGCAGCACAGGGTACGATACTGAAGCTTTCTTT.

The V call is TRBV6-1, the J call TRBJ1-2; perhaps TRBD1 as D (6 bases). Trimming shortened V by 5 bases and J by 11 bases, and 18 bases separated the two germline ends. CDR1 and CDR2 (germline): MNHNS, SASEGT. The CDR3 covers 13 residues. The CDR3 DNA follows: TGTGCCAGCAGTATAGACAGGCAAATAGGTTACACCTTC. It yields the protein CASSIDRQIGYTF.

The chain carries TRBV28 and TRBJ2-5; possibly TRBD1 or TRBD2 for D (6 bases each). Per the germline V gene, CDR1 is MDHEN and CDR2 is SYDVKM. V dropped 4 bases and J dropped 5 bases, with 14 bases sitting between them. CDR3 length: 14 amino acids. CDR3 residues: CASSSIRGRETQYF. Written as DNA, the CDR3 is TGTGCCAGCAGTTCAATTAGGGGGAGGGAGACCCAGTACTTC.

The sample holds a few counts of this clone. The chain has TRBV4-1 and TRBJ2-7, with 7 nucleotides matching TRBD1. This CDR3 contains 15 residues. V was pared by 3 bases and J by 7 bases, with 12 bases of the junction left unmatched. Germline CDR1 reads MGHRA; CDR2 reads YSYEKL. CDR3 sequence: CASSQASGGYREQYF. CDR3 DNA sequence: TGCGCCAGCAGCCAGGCCTCAGGGGGATATCGTGAGCAGTACTTC.

The chain employs TRBV28 and TRBJ2-7; D is undetermined. The CDR3 contains 15 residues. The germline CDR1 and CDR2 sequences are MDHEN and SYDVKM. Trimming removed 4 bases at V and 2 bases at J, with 15 bases between. The CDR3 DNA is TGTGCCAGCAGTTCCCCGGCATCGCCCGCCTACGAGCAGTACTTC. This gives the protein CASSSPASPAYEQYF. The variable domain in full, with the rest retrieved from reference TRBV28 and TRBJ2-7, is DVKVTQSSRYLVKRTGEKVFLECVQDMDHENMFWYRQDPGLGLRLIYFSYDVKMKEKGDIPEGYSVSREKKERFSLILESASTNQTSMYLCASSSPASPAYEQYFGPGTRLTVT.

In this sample, this clone turned up once. The chain carries TRBV18 and TRBJ1-5, with 9 bases aligning to TRBD1. Trimming at V came to 4 bases and at J to 4 bases, leaving 2 bases not matched to a gene. The CDR3 is made up of 14 amino acids. CDR1 is KGHSH and CDR2 is LQKENI in the germline V gene. As DNA, the CDR3 is TGTGCCAGCTCACGTGGACAGGGGAATCAGCCCCAGCATTTT. Its translation is CASSRGQGNQPQHF.

The chain combines TRBV27 with TRBJ2-7; D might be TRBD2 (6 bases). Germline V lookup: CDR1 MNHEY, CDR2 SMNVEV (reference sequence). CDR3 length: 15 residues. Trimming shortened V by 5 bases and J by 3 bases, and 17 bases separated the two germline ends. The CDR3 sequence is CASSIVGEDHYEQYF. The CDR3 nucleotides are TGTGCCAGCAGTATAGTGGGGGAGGACCACTACGAGCAGTACTTC.

The DNA of the CDR3 is TGTGCCAGCAGCGAAACAGGTCCGGGGGAGCAGTACTTC. Its protein product is CASSETGPGEQYF. The chain carries TRBV6-6 and TRBJ2-7; D may be TRBD1 or TRBD2 (5 bases each). The CDR3 consists of 13 residues. V lost 6 bases to trimming and J lost 7 bases, with 16 bases between them. CDR1 and CDR2 (germline): MNHNY, SVGAGI (reference sequence).

The V gene is TRBV6-6, the J gene TRBJ2-2; the D is unclear. Trimming pared 8 bases from V and 5 bases from J, leaving 9 bases between. The V gene's germline CDR1 is MNHNY and CDR2 SVGAGI (reference sequence). The length of the CDR3 is 12 residues. CDR3 residues: CASSWGTGELFF. CDR3 DNA sequence: TGTGCCAGCTCTTGGGGTACCGGGGAGCTGTTTTTT.

The chain has TRBV28 and TRBJ1-3; 9 bases agree with TRBD1. Trimming removed 4 bases from V and 4 bases from J; junction bases left unmatched: 8. In germline, CDR1 is MDHEN, CDR2 SYDVKM. This CDR3 is built from 16 residues. DNA of the CDR3: TGTGCCAGCAGTTCACGGACAGGGGTGGTGGGAAACACCATATATTTT. As protein: CASSSRTGVVGNTIYF.

This chain connects TRBV5-8 to TRBJ1-1; 7 nucleotides agree with TRBD1. CDR1 SGHTS and CDR2 YDEGEE come from the germline V gene. The ends lost 0 bases at V and 0 bases at J; junction bases unmatched: 5. The CDR3 extends over 16 amino acids. The CDR3 bases are TGTGCCAGCAGCTTGGGACTACAGGGGATGAACACTGAAGCTTTCTTT. Its protein is CASSLGLQGMNTEAFF.

There are a few counts of this clone. The rearrangement uses TRBV28 and TRBJ1-3, with D possibly TRBD1 on 5 matching bases. The CDR3 runs 15 residues. Trimming shortened V by 2 bases and J by 4 bases, and 12 bases separated the two germline ends. Germline-derived CDR1 and CDR2 are MDHEN and SYDVKM. The CDR3 nucleotides are TGTGCCAGCAGTTTAGGGACGGCCGGAGGAAACACCATATATTTT. Amino acids: CASSLGTAGGNTIYF. Full variable domain (missing parts from reference TRBV28 and TRBJ1-3): DVKVTQSSRYLVKRTGEKVFLECVQDMDHENMFWYRQDPGLGLRLIYFSYDVKMKEKGDIPEGYSVSREKKERFSLILESASTNQTSMYLCASSLGTAGGNTIYFGEGSWLTVV.

This chain uses TRBV6-5 with TRBJ2-7; 7 bases are shared with TRBD1. Trimming at V came to 5 bases and at J to 4 bases, leaving 5 bases not matched to a gene. Germline CDR1 MNHEY, CDR2 SVGAGI. This CDR3 has 13 residues. CDR3 region: CASSRQGVYEQYF. The DNA for the CDR3 is TGTGCCAGCAGTCGGCAGGGGGTGTACGAGCAGTACTTC.